This TCR beta chain was observed in a study of CD8 T cells in ankylosing spondylitis. TCRdb called the 5' RACE reads again in MiXCR, with one record for every CDR3 protein. Of about 340,000 distinct CDR3 sequences in the sample, roughly 14% were seen once. The V gene end was trimmed by 0 bases and the J gene end by 3 bases; junction bases not matched to a gene: 5. Germline CDR1 is LGHDT and CDR2 is YNNKEL (reference sequence). The length of the CDR3 is 17 residues. This clonotype came up a few times. This chain joins TRBV3-1 and TRBJ2-1; TRBD2 agrees at 10 bases. This TCR derives from a male donor with ankylosing spondylitis or in good health (not recorded which). Sequencing was performed on blood, either unsorted or a sorted T cell fraction (not recorded which). CDR3 region: CASSQEVAGGNYNEQFF. CDR3 sequence (DNA): TGTGCCAGCAGCCAAGAGGTAGCGGGAGGAAACTACAATGAGCAGTTCTTC.